Below, one TCR beta chain is given with its context. Its antigen is still unknown. Pooled together were second doses at about 4 or about 12 weeks. Produced via immunoSEQ multiplex PCR; TCRdb's table is partial and in-frame only. The sample holds about 8,000 clones, 85% to 90% seen once. V lost 1 base to trimming and J lost 0 bases, with 9 bases between them. Germline V gives CDR1 LGHNA, CDR2 YSLEER. The CDR3 spans 16 residues. This record belongs to a study of T cell responses to AZD1222 COVID-19 vaccine. Study-wide points: The study found Spike-specific TCR breadth and depth rose after two AZD1222 doses. Only a handful of AZD1222 recipients were seropositive at baseline.

The rearrangement joins TRBV4-3 to TRBJ2-2, with D unresolved. This receptor was taken from an adult who received the AZD1222 COVID-19 vaccine. The sequencing used peripheral blood, collected 28 days after the second AZD1222 dose. CDR3 sequence reads: CASSQGRLANTGELFF. DNA for the CDR3: TGCGCCAGCAGCCAAGGACGGCTAGCGAACACCGGGGAGCTGTTTTTT.